These 28 T cell receptor beta chains came from one sample sequenced in a study of T cell changes during pregnancy in multiple sclerosis. The protocol was immunoSEQ multiplex PCR, while the TCRdb copy is restricted to in-frame clones and leaves out a portion. This table holds roughly 40,000 clones, around 90% found once. This sample comprised CD4+ T cells from peripheral blood mononuclear cells, obtained in the third trimester of pregnancy. The receptors were sampled from a female donor with multiple sclerosis, enrolled in a pregnancy study.

The chain employs TRBV28 and TRBJ1-5; D is uncertain. This CDR3 comprises 15 residues. The germline V gene has CDR1 MDHEN and CDR2 SYDVKM. V was clipped by 4 bases and J by 2 bases, with 12 bases between them. The CDR3 DNA reads TGTGCCAGCAGTTCCCCGGGGAGCCGCAATCAGCCCCAGCATTTT. Translation gives CASSSPGSRNQPQHF.

The V call is TRBV5-6, the J call TRBJ2-2, with D possibly being TRBD2 (6 bases). There are 16 residues in the CDR3. The V and J ends lost 5 bases and 4 bases respectively, with 18 bases between them. The germline gives CDR1 SGHDT, CDR2 YYEEEE. CDR3: CASSVVTRRGTGELFF. In nucleotides, the CDR3 is TGTGCCAGCAGTGTGGTGACCAGGCGGGGCACCGGGGAGCTGTTTTTT.

This rearrangement joins TRBV4-2 to TRBJ1-5, with 9 bases matching TRBD1. The length of the CDR3 is 15 residues. Unmatched junction bases numbered 4, after V lost 4 bases and J lost 3 bases. Germline V CDR1 and CDR2: LGHNA, YNFKEQ. CDR3 in DNA: TGTGCCAGCAGCCCTGACAGGGGGACCAATCAGCCCCAGCATTTT. Translating it yields CASSPDRGTNQPQHF.

J is TRBJ2-2 and V is TRBV7-8; weak D call: TRBD1 (6 bases). This CDR3 is 15 amino acids long. Germline loops: CDR1 SGHVS, CDR2 FQNEAQ. The V end was cut by 1 base, the J end by 5 bases, with 11 bases between. In DNA, the CDR3 is TGTGCCAGCAGCTTAGACAGGGAGTGGACCGGGGAGCTGTTTTTT. Amino acid sequence: CASSLDREWTGELFF.

The chain joins TRBV18 to TRBJ2-7; D is unresolved. Trimming took off 6 bases at V and 6 bases at J, with 12 bases between the two ends. CDR3 length: 12 amino acids. Germline CDR1 and CDR2: KGHSH and LQKENI. This chain's CDR3 is CASSAGTSEQYF. The DNA of the CDR3 is TGTGCCAGCTCTGCTGGCACCTCCGAGCAGTACTTC. Full variable domain (outside the CDR3, taken from reference TRBV18 and TRBJ2-7): NAGVMQNPRHLVRRRGQEARLRCSPMKGHSHVYWYRQLPEEGLKFMVYLQKENIIDESGMPKERFSAEFPKEGPSILRIQQVVRGDSAAYFCASSAGTSEQYFGPGTRLTVT.

The chain has TRBV14 and TRBJ2-1; perhaps TRBD1 as D (5 bases). Germline values: CDR1 SGHDN, CDR2 FVKESK. V was clipped by 2 bases and J by 13 bases, with 15 bases between them. The CDR3 sequence is 13 residues long. The CDR3 DNA reads as TGTGCCAGCAGCCAAAACGGTCTGACAGCCCAGTTCTTC. Translating it yields CASSQNGLTAQFF.

V is TRBV11-2 and J is TRBJ1-1; 11 bases are a match to TRBD1. V shed 1 base and J 2 bases; nucleotides not matched to a gene: 3. Germline-derived CDR1 and CDR2 are SGHAT and FQNNGV. This CDR3 has 16 residues. CDR3 coding DNA: TGTGCCAGCAGCTTAGGTCGGACAGGGGGCAACACTGAAGCTTTCTTT. This translates into CASSLGRTGGNTEAFF.

V and J are TRBV4-1 and TRBJ2-1; 7 bases agree with TRBD2. The CDR3 runs to 16 residues. V trimming: 0 bases; J trimming: 3 bases; junction bases outside the gene matches: 5. Germline values: CDR1 MGHRA, CDR2 YSYEKL. The CDR3 here is CASSQDVGGFYNEQFF. The CDR3 nucleotides are TGCGCCAGCAGCCAAGATGTCGGGGGGTTCTACAATGAGCAGTTCTTC.

This chain connects TRBV6-5 to TRBJ2-2; 8 nucleotides line up with TRBD1. V gave up 6 bases and J gave up 6 bases; unmatched junction bases: 6. Germline loops: CDR1 MNHEY, CDR2 SVGAGI. CDR3 length: 14 residues. The CDR3 bases are TGTGCCAGCAGCAGGACAGGGAAACCCGGGGAGCTGTTTTTT. Protein sequence: CASSRTGKPGELFF.

V and J are TRBV5-5 and TRBJ2-1; D is possibly TRBD2 (6 bases). CDR1 and CDR2 (germline): SGHKS, YYEKEE (reference sequence). This CDR3 is 15 amino acids long. V lost 0 bases to trimming and J lost 1 base, with 8 bases between them. The CDR3 DNA is TGTGCCAGCAGCTTGGAGGGACTTTCCTACAATGAGCAGTTCTTC. This codes for CASSLEGLSYNEQFF.

J is TRBJ2-7 and V is TRBV30, with TRBD2 matching 15 bases. V trimming: 2 bases; J trimming: 12 bases; junction bases outside the gene matches: 5. CDR3 size: 13 residues. Germline V gives CDR1 GTSNPN, CDR2 SVGIG (reference sequence). The CDR3 region is CAWSYGTSGRLYF. The DNA for the CDR3 is TGTGCCTGGAGTTATGGGACTAGCGGGAGGTTGTACTTC.

V usage is TRBV10-3 and J usage is TRBJ2-1, with D possibly TRBD1 on 6 matching bases. The CDR3 runs 13 residues. With 6 bases removed from V and 3 bases from J, the gap between germline ends came to 9 bases. Per the germline V gene, CDR1 is ENHRY and CDR2 is SYGVKD. The CDR3 coding sequence is TGTGCCATCAGAGCGGACAGCTACAATGAGCAGTTCTTC. This sequence encodes CAIRADSYNEQFF.

There are a few counts of this clone. The chain carries TRBV2 and TRBJ1-4; D perhaps matches TRBD1 (6 bases). The CDR3 sequence is 14 residues long. V was shortened by 7 bases and J by 8 bases, with 17 bases between the two germline ends. Germline values: CDR1 SNHLY, CDR2 FYNNEI. DNA for the CDR3: TGTGCCAGCAAAAGACAGGTTTCGGGGGAAAAACTGTTTTTT. This codes for CASKRQVSGEKLFF.

This CDR3 is CATRGKPEAFF. In DNA, the CDR3 is TGTGCCACCCGGGGGAAGCCTGAAGCTTTCTTT. The gene calls are TRBV28 and TRBJ1-1, with D perhaps TRBD1 (5 bases). The CDR3 has 11 residues. V lost 10 bases, J lost 6 bases, and 12 bases lay in between. In germline, CDR1 is MDHEN, CDR2 SYDVKM.

The J gene is TRBJ2-2, the V gene TRBV6-5; D unresolved. CDR1 MNHEY and CDR2 SVGAGI come from the germline V gene. V gave up 2 bases and J gave up 6 bases, with 16 bases separating them. The CDR3 contains 16 residues. In DNA form, the CDR3 reads TGTGCCAGCAGTTACAATTCCGGGTCTTACCCCGGGGAGCTGTTTTTT. It yields the protein CASSYNSGSYPGELFF.

V is TRBV7-6 and J is TRBJ2-7; 9 bases are a match to TRBD2. The CDR3 length is 18 residues. Germline CDR1 SGHVS, CDR2 FNYEAQ. J lost 2 bases, V lost 0 bases, and 11 bases had no gene match. CDR3 sequence (DNA): TGTGCCAGCAGCTTAGCGCTTTCTAGCGGGATAGATACCTACGAGCAGTACTTC. This sequence encodes CASSLALSSGIDTYEQYF.

The chain uses TRBV5-1 and TRBJ2-2, with TRBD2 matching over 13 bases. The ends lost 2 bases at V and 2 bases at J; junction bases unmatched: 6. Looked up from germline, CDR1 is SGHRS and CDR2 is YFSETQ. The CDR3 has 18 residues. As DNA, the CDR3 is TGCGCCAGCAGCTTATCCGGACTAGCGGGAGTTAACACCGGGGAGCTGTTTTTT. This sequence encodes CASSLSGLAGVNTGELFF.

The chain carries TRBV5-1 and TRBJ2-2; 8 bases line up with TRBD1. CDR1 SGHRS and CDR2 YFSETQ come from the germline V gene. This CDR3 contains 16 residues. Trimming cost V 1 base and J 4 bases; bases outside gene matches: 6. The CDR3: CASSLSLDRATGELFF. Written as DNA, the CDR3 is TGCGCCAGCAGCTTGTCTCTGGACAGGGCCACCGGGGAGCTGTTTTTT.

The chain recombines TRBV19 with TRBJ2-7; a possible D gene is TRBD1 (6 bases). Germline values: CDR1 LNHDA, CDR2 SQIVND (reference sequence). V was shortened by 4 bases and J by 1 base, with 8 bases between the two germline ends. The CDR3 is made up of 13 amino acids. CDR3: CASSSQGSYEQYF. Here the CDR3 DNA reads TGTGCCAGTAGTAGTCAGGGGTCCTACGAGCAGTACTTC.

Turning to this clone: Within the sample, other DNA sequences also encode this same CDR3. The V gene is TRBV7-2, the J gene TRBJ2-7; D is possibly TRBD1 (6 bases). V dropped 1 base and J dropped 0 bases, with 7 bases sitting between them. The length of the CDR3 is 14 residues. The germline CDR1 and CDR2 sequences are SGHTA and FQGNSA. The CDR3 reads CASSLGGGSYEQYF. For the CDR3, the DNA is TGTGCCAGCAGCTTAGGAGGGGGCTCCTACGAGCAGTACTTC. The whole variable domain, filled in from reference TRBV7-2 and TRBJ2-7, reads GAGVSQSPSNKVTEKGKDVELRCDPISGHTALYWYRQSLGQGLEFLIYFQGNSAPDKSGLPSDRFSAERTGGSVSTLTIQRTQQEDSAVYLCASSLGGGSYEQYFGPGTRLTVT.

The chain employs TRBV5-3 and TRBJ2-2; TRBD1 agrees at 8 bases. TRBV5-3 carries the ORF label, with uncertain function. CDR3 size: 16 residues. Trimming cost V 9 bases and J 6 bases; bases outside gene matches: 16. CDR3 sequence reads: CANTRDETGESGELFF. Here the CDR3 DNA reads TGTGCCAACACGAGGGACGAGACAGGGGAGTCCGGGGAGCTGTTTTTT.

CDR3 amino acids: CASSAGLAGTLYEQYF. The CDR3 nucleotides read TGTGCCAGCAGTGCTGGACTAGCGGGTACCCTCTACGAGCAGTACTTC. The rearrangement links TRBV28 to TRBJ2-7; 11 bases match TRBD2. V shed 5 bases, J shed 3 bases, and the junction held 9 bases outside the gene matches. In germline, CDR1 is MDHEN, CDR2 SYDVKM. This CDR3 contains 16 residues.

This clone has just one count. The same CDR3 is also encoded by other DNA sequences in this sample. The chain uses TRBV11-2 and TRBJ1-4; 9 positions agree with TRBD1. V gave up 1 base and J gave up 5 bases; unmatched junction bases: 2. Germline CDR1 reads SGHAT; CDR2 reads FQNNGV. The CDR3 extends over 15 amino acids. CDR3 DNA sequence: TGTGCCAGCAGCTTAGGAGGACAGGGGAATGAAAAACTGTTTTTT. Protein: CASSLGGQGNEKLFF.

This rearrangement joins TRBV7-9 to TRBJ1-3; D perhaps matches TRBD1 (6 bases). Germline V lookup: CDR1 SEHNR, CDR2 FQNEAQ (reference sequence). This CDR3 is 13 amino acids long. DNA for the CDR3: TGTGCGTGGCGGGGGGCGCGCGGAAACACCATATATTTT. Amino acids: CAWRGARGNTIYF.

This chain links TRBV10-2 with TRBJ1-2, with 7 bases that match TRBD1. V was pared by 4 bases and J by 5 bases, with 1 base of the junction left unmatched. Germline V gene data show CDR1 as WSHSY and CDR2 as SAAADI. The CDR3 length is 12 residues. The DNA for the CDR3 is TGCGCCAGCAGTGGACAGGGATATGGCTACACCTTC. This sequence encodes CASSGQGYGYTF.

This chain connects TRBV2 to TRBJ2-3; 7 positions match TRBD2. V dropped 7 bases and J dropped 3; count of bases not matched to a gene: 4. This CDR3 contains 13 residues. The germline V gene has CDR1 SNHLY and CDR2 FYNNEI. The CDR3 here is CASKQRETDTQYF. The CDR3, as DNA: TGTGCCAGCAAGCAGCGGGAAACAGATACGCAGTATTTT.

The rearrangement links TRBV5-5 to TRBJ2-5; possible D gene TRBD1, 8 bases. Per the germline V gene, CDR1 is SGHKS and CDR2 is YYEKEE (reference sequence). The CDR3 length is 16 residues. The germline V and J ends were trimmed by 4 bases and 5 bases, with 21 bases remaining between them. CDR3 region: CASSRRGAGGLETQYF. CDR3 coding DNA: TGTGCCAGCAGCCGCCGGGGGGCAGGGGGCCTGGAGACCCAGTACTTC.

The chain couples TRBV2 to TRBJ1-1; D possibly corresponds to TRBD1 (6 bases). CDR1 is SNHLY and CDR2 is FYNNEI in the germline V gene. V gave up 6 bases and J gave up 1 base, with 15 bases separating them. CDR3 length equals 15 residues. The CDR3 loop is CASSPRGFGNTEAFF. The DNA for the CDR3 is TGTGCCAGCAGCCCCAGGGGTTTCGGGAACACTGAAGCTTTCTTT.